What follows describes a single T cell receptor beta chain. There are 15 residues in the CDR3. With 4 bases removed from V and 7 bases from J, the gap between germline ends came to 19 bases. Germline V lookup: CDR1 LGHDT, CDR2 YNNKEL (reference sequence). Under the authors' procedure: Amplifying reference gene primers gave estimates of nucleated cell counts. The data were produced by immunoSEQ multiplex PCR, yet TCRdb's version contains in-frame clones alone and is incomplete. That table supplies the V and J calls and clone size; D and trimming were determined from the DNA. The table includes hundreds of thousands of clones, 83% detected once. This sample was taken from a study of blood T cell repertoires in COVID-19. Overall study context: From T cells, B-cell-depleted T cells, or PBMCs came the material, which was cDNA or gDNA.

Sequenced input: peripheral blood. The receptor was isolated from a woman between 50 and 59 years old with acute or convalescent COVID-19. This chain connects TRBV3-1 (or the pseudogene TRBV3-2) to TRBJ2-5; D might be TRBD1 (5 bases). CDR3 DNA sequence: TGTGCCAGCAGCCCGTGGACGGAGCCTAGGGGGACCCAGTACTTC. Its translation is CASSPWTEPRGTQYF.